The 28 T cell receptor beta chains given below trace back to one sample, sequenced in a study of T cells after posttransplantation cyclophosphamide. Data came from immunoSEQ multiplex PCR; TCRdb stores just in-frame clones and leaves some out. The sample records around 47,000 clones, 94% being singletons. What was sequenced was PBMCs. Source of these receptors: a woman in her twenties or thirties in good health and a related stem cell transplant donor.

The genes are TRBV9 and TRBJ1-2; 8 bases match TRBD1. Germline CDR1 is SGDLS and CDR2 is YYNGEE. V shed 2 bases and J 4 bases; nucleotides not matched to a gene: 10. The CDR3 is made up of 16 amino acids. DNA of the CDR3: TGTGCCAGCAGCGTTCTTCCGGGACAGGAGGGCTATGGCTACACCTTC. Amino acids: CASSVLPGQEGYGYTF.

The chain links TRBV18 to TRBJ2-7, with 9 bases identical to TRBD2. There are 14 residues in the CDR3. J was trimmed by 6 bases and V by 2 bases; bases with no gene match: 5. The germline gives CDR1 KGHSH, CDR2 LQKENI. The CDR3 sequence is CASSPGGGAGEQYF. The CDR3 DNA sequence: TGTGCCAGCTCACCAGGCGGGGGGGCCGGCGAGCAGTACTTC.

In the case of this clone: The sample contains more than one DNA sequence encoding this CDR3. The chain links TRBV6-5 to TRBJ2-7; D perhaps matches TRBD1 (5 bases). Trimming removed 4 bases from V and 1 base from J, with 8 bases in between. The CDR3 has 13 residues. CDR1 is MNHEY and CDR2 is SVGAGI in the germline V gene. CDR3 region: CASSSPGSYEQYF. The CDR3 DNA is TGTGCCAGCAGTTCCCCAGGGTCCTACGAGCAGTACTTC.

The chain is built from TRBV13 and TRBJ2-4, with TRBD2 identical over 12 bases. V lost 5 bases to trimming and J lost 0 bases; unmatched junction nucleotides: 2. The CDR3 totals 16 residues. Germline CDR1 PRHDT, CDR2 FYEKMQ (reference sequence). DNA of the CDR3: TGTGCCAGCAGCCCGACTAGCGGGGGAGCCAAAAACATTCAGTACTTC. It codes for CASSPTSGGAKNIQYF.

The V call is TRBV27, the J call TRBJ1-1, with 11 bases that match TRBD1. The germline V gene encodes CDR1 MNHEY and CDR2 SMNVEV (reference sequence). The CDR3 is 15 amino acids. V trimming: 5 bases; J trimming: 3 bases; junction bases outside the gene matches: 5. CDR3 coding DNA: TGTGCCAGCAGTCCCGGGACAGGGGGGTACACTGAAGCTTTCTTT. This translates into CASSPGTGGYTEAFF.

This sequence joins TRBV11-3 and TRBJ1-1, with 7 bases aligning to TRBD1. Per germline, CDR1 SGHNT and CDR2 YENEEA. The CDR3 sequence is 17 residues long. V gave up 1 base and J gave up 0 bases; unmatched junction bases: 8. CDR3 bases: TGTGCCAGCAGCTTAGGGGTACAGGGGTGGCTGAACACTGAAGCTTTCTTT. It is translated as CASSLGVQGWLNTEAFF. Based on the CDR3 plus reference TRBV11-3 and TRBJ1-1, the full variable domain is EAGVVQSPRYKIIEKKQPVAFWCNPISGHNTLYWYLQNLGQGPELLIRYENEEAVDDSQLPKDRFSAERLKGVDSTLKIQPAELGDSAVYLCASSLGVQGWLNTEAFFGQGTRLTVV.

The V call is TRBV5-1, the J call TRBJ1-6; 8 bases are shared with TRBD1. V lost 2 bases, J lost 9 bases, and 7 bases stayed unmatched. Germline V lookup: CDR1 SGHRS, CDR2 YFSETQ. The CDR3 sequence is 15 residues long. CDR3 loop: CASSFDRGAGSPLHF. As DNA, the CDR3 is TGCGCCAGCAGCTTCGACAGGGGCGCGGGTTCACCCCTCCACTTT. Drawing the rest from reference TRBV5-1 and TRBJ1-6, the complete variable domain is KAGVTQTPRYLIKTRGQQVTLSCSPISGHRSVSWYQQTPGQGLQFLFEYFSETQRNKGNFPGRFSGRQFSNSRSEMNVSTLELGDSALYLCASSFDRGAGSPLHFGNGTRLTVT.

This chain connects TRBV5-1 to TRBJ1-2; TRBD1 might be the D (5 bases). The CDR3 runs to 16 residues. Germline CDR1 is SGHRS and CDR2 is YFSETQ. The V gene lost 4 bases and the J gene lost 1 base, with 17 bases spanning the gap. Here the CDR3 reads CASSPLDRPINYGYTF. The CDR3 DNA is TGCGCCAGCAGCCCCCTCGACAGACCAATTAACTATGGCTACACCTTC.

This clone was counted a few times. The chain uses TRBV4-2 and TRBJ2-3; 8 bases line up with TRBD1. This CDR3 contains 16 residues. Germline lookup yields CDR1 LGHNA and CDR2 YNFKEQ. V lost 4 bases, J lost 4 bases, and 10 bases stayed unmatched. CDR3 in amino acids: CASSPFTGGGADTQYF. CDR3 coding DNA: TGTGCCAGCAGCCCCTTCACAGGGGGTGGTGCAGATACGCAGTATTTT.

This chain links TRBV23-1 with TRBJ2-5, with D possibly TRBD1 on 6 matching bases. TRBV23-1 is an open reading frame, and its role is uncertain. Trimming pared 0 bases from V and 3 bases from J, leaving 11 bases between. The CDR3 runs 15 residues. The CDR3 reads CASSQSPRGKETQYF. The CDR3, as DNA: TGCGCCAGCAGTCAATCGCCCAGGGGCAAAGAGACCCAGTACTTC.

The chain recombines TRBV27 with TRBJ1-6; maybe TRBD1 (6 bases). The CDR3 runs to 19 residues. CDR1 MNHEY and CDR2 SMNVEV come from the germline V gene (reference sequence). The ends were cut back, 6 bases at V and 0 bases at J, with 21 bases in the middle. CDR3 DNA sequence: TGTGCCAGCAGGAGGGACACAGGTGGGGGAAGCTCCTATAATTCACCCCTCCACTTT. It codes for CASRRDTGGGSSYNSPLHF.

J is TRBJ1-1 and V is TRBV6-5; a weak D match, TRBD1 (5 bases). With 1 base removed from V and 6 bases from J, the gap between germline ends came to 6 bases. Germline-derived CDR1 and CDR2 are MNHEY and SVGAGI. This CDR3 has 12 residues. CDR3 nucleotide sequence: TGTGCCAGCAGTTACTTAGGGGCTGAAGCTTTCTTT. The encoded protein is CASSYLGAEAFF.

The chain employs TRBV28 and TRBJ1-2; TRBD1 aligns across 7 bases. V lost 6 bases, J lost 4 bases, and 14 bases stayed unmatched. Germline-derived CDR1 and CDR2 are MDHEN and SYDVKM. The CDR3 covers 16 residues. The CDR3 nucleotides are TGTGCCAGCAGCCGACCCGAGGGGGCTCTTGGCTATGGCTACACCTTC. It specifies CASSRPEGALGYGYTF.

This clone is termed large (0.1 to 1%). V and J are TRBV4-3 and TRBJ1-1, with D hard to call. Germline loops: CDR1 LGHNA, CDR2 YSLEER. The CDR3 totals 15 residues. V was cut by 0 bases and J by 5 bases, with 13 bases left in between. CDR3 amino acids: CASSQDLVSGTEAFF. CDR3 nucleotides: TGCGCCAGCAGCCAAGATCTTGTCTCGGGAACTGAAGCTTTCTTT.

Regarding this clone: Other DNA variants within this sample encode the same CDR3. This sequence joins TRBV15 and TRBJ2-7, with a possible D match to TRBD2 (5 bases). Trimming stripped 0 bases from V and 3 bases from J, with 9 bases between. Per germline, CDR1 LNHNV and CDR2 YYDKDF (reference sequence). The CDR3 loop spans 14 amino acids. The CDR3 sequence: CATSRDRGSYEQYF. For the CDR3, the DNA is TGTGCCACCAGCAGAGATAGAGGGAGCTACGAGCAGTACTTC.

The V call is TRBV10-3, the J call TRBJ1-3; D unclear. CDR1 and CDR2 (germline): ENHRY, SYGVKD. CDR3 size: 15 residues. V was shortened by 3 bases and J by 0 bases, with 9 bases between the two germline ends. The CDR3 nucleotides read TGTGCCATCAGTGATGTCAGGAACTCTGGAAACACCATATATTTT. Translated: CAISDVRNSGNTIYF.

The rearrangement joins TRBV13 to TRBJ2-7, with D tentatively TRBD1 (5 bases). V lost 1 base to trimming and J lost 2 bases, with 6 bases between them. From germline, CDR1 is PRHDT and CDR2 FYEKMQ (reference sequence). This CDR3 has 13 residues. This chain's CDR3 is CASSLEGAYEQYF. DNA for the CDR3: TGTGCCAGCAGCTTAGAAGGGGCCTACGAGCAGTACTTC. The complete variable domain, with remaining parts taken from reference TRBV13 and TRBJ2-7, reads AAGVIQSPRHLIKEKRETATLKCYPIPRHDTVYWYQQGPGQDPQFLISFYEKMQSDKGSIPDRFSAQQFSDYHSELNMSSLELGDSALYFCASSLEGAYEQYFGPGTRLTVT.

The V call is TRBV27, the J call TRBJ2-3; tentative D call: TRBD1 (6 bases). The length of the CDR3 is 17 residues. Between the trimmed V and J ends, which lost 4 bases and 5 bases, there was a span of 22 bases. CDR1 and CDR2 from the germline V gene are MNHEY and SMNVEV (reference sequence). CDR3 sequence: CASSSLPAGEYIDTQYF. CDR3 in DNA: TGTGCCAGCAGTTCTCTCCCGGCAGGGGAGTATATAGATACGCAGTATTTT.

V gene TRBV11-2 combines with J gene TRBJ1-6; no clear D gene. V lost 2 bases and J lost 3, with 8 bases in between. The length of the CDR3 is 15 residues. Looked up from germline, CDR1 is SGHAT and CDR2 is FQNNGV. This CDR3 reads CASSLNSYYNSPLHF. The CDR3 DNA sequence: TGTGCCAGCAGCTTAAACAGCTACTATAATTCACCCCTCCACTTT.

The chain has TRBV9 and TRBJ2-7, with 7 bases lining up with TRBD1. Germline V gene sequence: CDR1 SGDLS, CDR2 YYNGEE. The junction had 2 bases not matched to a gene; V was cut back by 0 bases and J by 5 bases. CDR3 length: 13 amino acids. CDR3 sequence: CASSVDRGHEQYF. The CDR3 DNA reads TGTGCCAGCAGCGTAGACAGGGGCCACGAGCAGTACTTC.

The chain uses TRBV5-4 and TRBJ2-1, with a possible D match to TRBD1 (6 bases). This CDR3 region has 14 residues. Germline V gene lookup returns CDR1 SGHNT and CDR2 YYREEE (reference sequence). V was clipped by 0 bases and J by 8 bases, with 12 bases between them. CDR3 nucleotide sequence: TGTGCCAGCAGCTTGGGGGGCAGGGGCGATGAGCAGTTCTTC. This translates into CASSLGGRGDEQFF.

This rearrangement joins TRBV6-6 to TRBJ2-1, with a possible D match to TRBD2 (6 bases). This CDR3 contains 14 residues. Germline V CDR1 and CDR2: MNHNY, SVGAGI (reference sequence). V gave up 2 bases and J gave up 4 bases, with 9 bases separating them. CDR3 DNA sequence: TGTGCCAGCAGTTACCGGGGGACTTACAATGAGCAGTTCTTC. Translated: CASSYRGTYNEQFF.

The J gene is TRBJ2-5, the V gene TRBV29-1; TRBD1 matches at 8 bases. The CDR3 sequence is 12 residues long. V dropped 7 bases and J dropped 5; count of bases not matched to a gene: 6. In germline, CDR1 is SQVTM, CDR2 ANQGSEA. The CDR3 DNA follows: TGCAGCGGCTCCGACAGGGGTGAGACCCAGTACTTC. Translation gives CSGSDRGETQYF. The variable domain in full, completed from reference TRBV29-1 and TRBJ2-5, reads SAVISQKPSRDICQRGTSLTIQCQVDSQVTMMFWYRQQPGQSLTLIATANQGSEATYESGFVIDKFPISRPNLTFSTLTVSNMSPEDSSIYLCSGSDRGETQYFGPGTRLLVL.

This clone was picked up one time. The chain uses TRBV7-6 and TRBJ1-5; D remains ambiguous. The CDR3 runs 13 residues. The V end was cut by 5 bases, the J end by 9 bases, with 14 bases between. Germline V gene sequence: CDR1 SGHVS, CDR2 FNYEAQ. The CDR3, as DNA: TGTGCCAGCAGCGCACTAGGTTGGGGGCCCCAGCATTTT. Translated, it gives CASSALGWGPQHF.

V usage is TRBV7-9 and J usage is TRBJ2-5, with D maybe TRBD2 (5 bases). Per the germline V gene, CDR1 is SEHNR and CDR2 is FQNEAQ (reference sequence). The CDR3 is made up of 14 amino acids. Between the trimmed V and J ends, which lost 5 bases and 7 bases, there was a span of 17 bases. As DNA, the CDR3 is TGTGCCAGCAGCCCAGCGGTCCATTCCGGGACCCAGTACTTC. Its protein is CASSPAVHSGTQYF.

This chain connects TRBV28 to TRBJ1-4; D not resolved. The CDR3 covers 16 residues. Germline V gene sequence: CDR1 MDHEN, CDR2 SYDVKM. V was pared by 1 base and J by 0 bases, with 9 bases between. CDR3 nucleotide sequence: TGTGCCAGCAGTTTATATCACGGTTCAACTAATGAAAAACTGTTTTTT. Translated: CASSLYHGSTNEKLFF. Variable domain in full (rest from reference TRBV28 and TRBJ1-4): DVKVTQSSRYLVKRTGEKVFLECVQDMDHENMFWYRQDPGLGLRLIYFSYDVKMKEKGDIPEGYSVSREKKERFSLILESASTNQTSMYLCASSLYHGSTNEKLFFGSGTQLSVL.

The chain uses TRBV2 and TRBJ2-7; 9 bases agree with TRBD1. Germline V gene data show CDR1 as SNHLY and CDR2 as FYNNEI. The CDR3 contains 17 residues. V shed 6 bases and J 0 bases; nucleotides not matched to a gene: 12. CDR3 DNA sequence: TGTGCCAGCAGGGGGAACCTTGGACAGGGGAACTCCTACGAGCAGTACTTC. It is translated as CASRGNLGQGNSYEQYF.

The DNA for the CDR3 is TGTGCCAGCAGCACCGGGACAGGGGGTGGGTACTATGGCTACACCTTC. It codes for CASSTGTGGGYYGYTF. The rearrangement joins TRBV5-6 to TRBJ1-2; TRBD1 agrees at 11 bases. CDR3 size: 16 residues. Germline trimming cut 4 bases from V and 3 bases from J; bases unmatched to any gene: 8. Per germline, CDR1 SGHDT and CDR2 YYEEEE.